The next 28 T cell receptor beta chains were all read from a single sample in a study of preoperative IRX-2 immunotherapy in early breast cancer. The treatment was: preoperative locoregional IRX-2 cytokine immunotherapy. TCRdb keeps only in-frame clones here, not all; method: immunoSEQ multiplex PCR. The table lists some 7,200 clones, 75% to 85% of them singletons. Sequences were derived from tumor tissue, sampled after IRX-2 immunotherapy. These receptors were collected from a human donor with breast cancer.

The chain links TRBV7-1 to TRBJ1-3; no reliable D call. TRBV7-1 has ORF status, its function being uncertain. This CDR3 is built from 13 residues. V dropped 5 bases and J dropped 4 bases, with 9 bases sitting between them. CDR3 in DNA: TGTGCCAGCAGCCCCGGACCAGGAAACACCATATATTTT. Encoded protein: CASSPGPGNTIYF.

The chain carries TRBV6-8 and TRBJ2-3; 8 nucleotides line up with TRBD2. Germline CDR1 reads MNHGY; CDR2 reads SAAAGT. V dropped 7 bases and J dropped 2; count of bases not matched to a gene: 5. This CDR3 contains 14 residues. DNA of the CDR3: TGTGCCAGCATGGCGGGGGGCGCCACAGATACGCAGTATTTT. Translating gives CASMAGGATDTQYF.

The chain carries TRBV11-3 and TRBJ2-5, with 7 bases fitting TRBD1. The CDR3 spans 14 residues. The V segment lost 4 bases and the J segment 2 bases; nucleotides outside the gene matches: 4. Germline assignment: CDR1 SGHNT and CDR2 YENEEA. The CDR3 sequence is CASSSRQGQETQYF. In DNA form, the CDR3 reads TGTGCCAGCAGCTCTCGACAGGGACAAGAGACCCAGTACTTC. Together with reference TRBV11-3 and TRBJ2-5, the CDR3 gives the full variable domain: EAGVVQSPRYKIIEKKQPVAFWCNPISGHNTLYWYLQNLGQGPELLIRYENEEAVDDSQLPKDRFSAERLKGVDSTLKIQPAELGDSAVYLCASSSRQGQETQYFGPGTRLLVL.

With respect to this clone: The sample has other DNA sequences that encode this CDR3 too. This chain joins TRBV18 and TRBJ1-1, with D hard to call. The CDR3 loop spans 13 amino acids. The V gene's germline CDR1 is KGHSH and CDR2 LQKENI. Deletions cut 1 base from V and 1 base from J, with 4 bases between. In nucleotides, the CDR3 is TGTGCCAGCTCACCACGCGGGAACACTGAAGCTTTCTTT. Its translation is CASSPRGNTEAFF.

The rearrangement links TRBV19 to TRBJ1-3; 10 nucleotides align to TRBD1. This CDR3 contains 14 residues. Per germline, CDR1 LNHDA and CDR2 SQIVND (reference sequence). Unmatched junction bases numbered 4, after V lost 7 bases and J lost 4 bases. The CDR3 DNA is TGTGCCAGTACCGACAGGGGGCTAGGAAACACCATATATTTT. Its protein is CASTDRGLGNTIYF.

V gene TRBV11-3 combines with J gene TRBJ2-6; D is unclear. Looked up from germline, CDR1 is SGHNT and CDR2 is YENEEA. This CDR3 contains 16 residues. The V end lost 5 bases, the J end lost 0 bases, and 11 bases lay between the germline ends. The CDR3 bases are TGTGCCAGCAGCCCCCAGGCACTCTCTGGGGCCAACGTCCTGACTTTC. Its protein is CASSPQALSGANVLTF.

The chain has TRBV18 and TRBJ1-1; D might be TRBD1 (5 bases). V lost 2 bases to trimming and J lost 3 bases, with 16 bases between them. The germline V gene encodes CDR1 KGHSH and CDR2 LQKENI. This CDR3 comprises 16 residues. CDR3 DNA: TGTGCCAGCTCACCAAACCAAAATGGGGGGGACACTGAAGCTTTCTTT. Translation gives CASSPNQNGGDTEAFF.

This clone ranks as medium-sized. The rearrangement joins TRBV18 to TRBJ2-3, with 10 bases aligning to TRBD2. Trimming removed 2 bases from V and 2 bases from J; junction bases left unmatched: 7. Germline V gives CDR1 KGHSH, CDR2 LQKENI. The CDR3 is made up of 17 amino acids. The CDR3 DNA is TGTGCCAGCTCACCAGCGATAGCGGGGGGTATCACAGATACGCAGTATTTT. Translating it yields CASSPAIAGGITDTQYF.

The chain uses TRBV23-1 and TRBJ1-1; 8 bases map to TRBD1. TRBV23-1 is an open reading frame whose function is uncertain. The CDR3 covers 13 residues. With V trimmed by 6 bases and J by 4 bases, 4 bases remained unmatched. The CDR3 reads CASSRTGSTEAFF. CDR3 DNA: TGCGCCAGCAGCAGGACAGGGTCCACTGAAGCTTTCTTT.

V and J are TRBV18 and TRBJ2-3; D ambiguous. Between the trimmed V and J ends, which lost 3 bases and 0 bases, there was a span of 13 bases. The V gene's germline CDR1 is KGHSH and CDR2 LQKENI. The CDR3 covers 16 residues. The CDR3 region has the DNA TGTGCCAGCTCACCTCTTCGGCCCTATAGCACAGATACGCAGTATTTT. Translated: CASSPLRPYSTDTQYF.

This chain joins TRBV7-1 and TRBJ1-5, with 7 bases fitting TRBD1. TRBV7-1 is assigned to the ORF class and has an uncertain function. V was clipped by 5 bases and J by 9 bases; unmatched bases: 16. This CDR3 is 16 amino acids long. The chain's CDR3 is CASSPRQGGGDAPQHF. CDR3 bases: TGTGCCAGCAGCCCAAGACAGGGCGGTGGCGATGCGCCCCAGCATTTT.

The chain links TRBV11-3 to TRBJ1-2, with 9 bases lining up with TRBD1. J gave up 6 bases and V 4 bases, and 9 bases lay outside the gene matches. The CDR3 loop spans 15 amino acids. CDR1 and CDR2 from the germline V gene are SGHNT and YENEEA. The CDR3 loop reads CASSSRDRDRNGYTF. CDR3 DNA sequence: TGTGCCAGCAGCTCCCGGGACAGGGACCGTAATGGCTACACCTTC.

The chain carries TRBV7-7 and TRBJ2-1; tentatively, D is TRBD2 (5 bases). Germline CDR1 is SSHAT and CDR2 is FNYEAQ (reference sequence). The CDR3 is 16 residues long. Between the trimmed V and J ends, which lost 5 bases and 4 bases, there was a span of 18 bases. The CDR3 reads CASSPPGSDYYNEQFF. As DNA, the CDR3 is TGTGCCAGCAGCCCTCCTGGGAGCGACTATTACAATGAGCAGTTCTTC.

This chain uses TRBV6-8 with TRBJ1-1; 7 bases match TRBD1. The CDR3 has 15 amino acids. Germline loops: CDR1 MNHGY, CDR2 SAAAGT. V dropped 10 bases and J dropped 1; count of bases not matched to a gene: 12. The chain's CDR3 is CATSSWDSSNTEAFF. The DNA for the CDR3 is TGTGCCACCTCTAGTTGGGACAGCTCGAACACTGAAGCTTTCTTT.

V gene TRBV11-1 combines with J gene TRBJ1-3; D call uncertain. V was pared by 3 bases and J by 0 bases, with 9 bases between. This CDR3 contains 15 residues. The V gene's germline CDR1 is SGHAT and CDR2 FQDESV (reference sequence). The DNA for the CDR3 is TGTGCCAGCAGCTTGGCAGTTAGCTCTGGAAACACCATATATTTT. Its protein product is CASSLAVSSGNTIYF.

The chain is built from TRBV19 and TRBJ2-1; 9 bases align to TRBD2. Trimming took 3 bases from V and 15 from J; bases not matched to a gene: 15. Germline assignment: CDR1 LNHDA and CDR2 SQIVND (reference sequence). The CDR3 runs to 15 residues. The DNA of the CDR3 is TGTGCCAGTAGTATGCAAGCGGGGGGACGGCACCCGGGGTTCTTC. It is translated as CASSMQAGGRHPGFF.

The chain is built from TRBV23-1 and TRBJ2-3; TRBD2 matches 10 bases. TRBV23-1 is assigned to the ORF class and has an uncertain function. The CDR3 has 18 amino acids. V was clipped by 6 bases and J by 2 bases; unmatched bases: 14. CDR3: CASSQGPLAGILTDTQYF. The CDR3 nucleotides read TGCGCCAGCAGCCAAGGGCCACTAGCGGGGATCCTCACAGATACGCAGTATTTT.

This rearrangement joins TRBV19 to TRBJ2-5, with D hard to call. The V gene's germline CDR1 is LNHDA and CDR2 SQIVND (reference sequence). CDR3 size: 11 residues. V lost 6 bases, J lost 2 bases, and 4 bases lay in between. CDR3 residues: CASSRQETQYF. The CDR3, as DNA: TGTGCCAGTAGCCGACAAGAGACCCAGTACTTC.

J is TRBJ1-1 and V is TRBV6-8, with TRBD1 matching 9 bases. Germline loops: CDR1 MNHGY, CDR2 SAAAGT. The CDR3 extends over 14 amino acids. Trimming at V came to 4 bases and at J to 4 bases, leaving 4 bases not matched to a gene. CDR3 sequence: CASSWTGAATEAFF. The CDR3 bases are TGTGCCAGCAGTTGGACAGGGGCGGCCACTGAAGCTTTCTTT.

The chain employs TRBV1 and TRBJ2-1; the table's D gene call, TRBD2, was not cross checked with the DNA. TRBV1 is a listed pseudogene. The CDR3 loop spans 18 amino acids. The CDR3, as DNA: TGCGCCAGCAGCCGAACGGGACCAGGGACTAGCGGGGGCCATGAGCAGTTCTTC. It specifies CASSRTGPGTSGGHEQFF.

This clone was seen only a few times. The chain recombines TRBV19 with TRBJ1-3, with D possibly TRBD1 on 6 matching bases. The length of the CDR3 is 16 residues. Germline CDR1 and CDR2: LNHDA and SQIVND (reference sequence). Trimming left V 8 bases short and J 0 bases short, with 17 bases between. CDR3 loop: CASGAFTGSSGNTIYF. The DNA of the CDR3 is TGTGCCAGTGGCGCCTTTACAGGGTCCTCTGGAAACACCATATATTTT.

The chain links TRBV7-1 to TRBJ2-6; possibly TRBD1 for D (10 bases). TRBV7-1 counts as an open reading frame of uncertain function. The CDR3 has 18 amino acids. V was clipped by 5 bases and J by 1 base, with 18 bases between them. CDR3 region: CASSPSGTGVSGANVLTF. CDR3 in DNA: TGTGCCAGCAGCCCTAGCGGGACAGGGGTGTCTGGGGCCAACGTCCTGACTTTC.

The chain combines TRBV5-1 with TRBJ2-3; TRBD1 matches at 8 bases. Germline CDR1 SGHRS, CDR2 YFSETQ. Trimming at V came to 4 bases and at J to 0 bases, leaving 13 bases not matched to a gene. This CDR3 comprises 18 residues. CDR3 sequence (DNA): TGCGCCAGCAGCCGGGGGACAGGCCGAGGGGGGAGCACAGATACGCAGTATTTT. Its protein is CASSRGTGRGGSTDTQYF.

This clone came up a few times. DNA for the CDR3: TGTGCCTGGAGGAGGGGCTCTTCACCCCTCCACTTT. It specifies CAWRRGSSPLHF. V gene TRBV30 combines with J gene TRBJ1-6; weak D call: TRBD1 (5 bases). The CDR3 has 12 residues. Germline V gene lookup returns CDR1 GTSNPN and CDR2 SVGIG (reference sequence). Trimming took 3 bases from V and 9 from J, leaving 9 bases between them.

This chain connects TRBV30 to TRBJ1-6; 8 nucleotides line up with TRBD1. Germline V lookup: CDR1 GTSNPN, CDR2 SVGIG (reference sequence). Germline trimming cut 3 bases from V and 6 bases from J; bases unmatched to any gene: 7. This CDR3 spans 15 amino acids. The CDR3 DNA reads TGTGCCTGGAGCAGGCGGACAGGGCCTAATTCACCCCTCCACTTT. This sequence encodes CAWSRRTGPNSPLHF.

The chain links TRBV19 to TRBJ1-3; the match to TRBD1 covers 7 bases. V lost 2 bases and J lost 0; bases outside the gene matches: 7. Germline V gene sequence: CDR1 LNHDA, CDR2 SQIVND (reference sequence). The CDR3 covers 17 residues. The CDR3 spells CASSISRDSVSGNTIYF. CDR3 sequence (DNA): TGTGCCAGTAGTATATCCCGGGACAGCGTCTCTGGAAACACCATATATTTT.

The V gene is TRBV6-8, the J gene TRBJ1-2; possible D gene TRBD1, 6 bases. This CDR3 has 13 amino acids. CDR1 and CDR2 from the germline V gene are MNHGY and SAAAGT. Between the trimmed V and J ends, which lost 7 bases and 2 bases, there was a span of 11 bases. CDR3 residues: CASKPGENYGYTF. DNA for the CDR3: TGTGCCAGCAAACCAGGGGAGAACTATGGCTACACCTTC.

The chain joins TRBV1 to TRBJ2-3. TRBV1 is a known pseudogene. The CDR3 runs to 15 residues. CDR3 nucleotide sequence: TGCGCCAGCGCTGGGGAACAAGGCCTCACAGATACGCAGTATTTT. Encoded protein: CASAGEQGLTDTQYF.